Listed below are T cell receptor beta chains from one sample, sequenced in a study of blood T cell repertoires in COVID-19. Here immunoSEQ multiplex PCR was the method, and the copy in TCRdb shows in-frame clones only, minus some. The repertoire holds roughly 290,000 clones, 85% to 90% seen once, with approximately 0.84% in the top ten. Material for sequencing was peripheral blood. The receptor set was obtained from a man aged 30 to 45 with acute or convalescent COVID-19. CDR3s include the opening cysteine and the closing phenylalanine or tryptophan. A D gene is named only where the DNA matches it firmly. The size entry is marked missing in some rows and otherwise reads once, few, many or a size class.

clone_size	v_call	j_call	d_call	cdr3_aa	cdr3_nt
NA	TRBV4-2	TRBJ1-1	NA	CASSQGRGLNTEAFF	TGTGCCAGCAGCCAAGGAAGGGGATTGAACACTGAAGCTTTCTTT
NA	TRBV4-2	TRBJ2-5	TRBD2	CASSQDLLAVLGTQYF	TGTGCCAGCAGCCAAGATCTCCTAGCGGTACTAGGGACCCAGTACTTC
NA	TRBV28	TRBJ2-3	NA	CASAPPGPSGDTQYF	TGTGCCAGCGCCCCCCCAGGTCCATCCGGCGATACGCAGTATTTT
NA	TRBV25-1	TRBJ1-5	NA	CASSEFARCVNQPQHF	TGTGCCAGCAGTGAATTCGCCCGATGCGTTAATCAGCCCCAGCATTTT
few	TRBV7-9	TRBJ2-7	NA	CASSSPSTGVGSYEQYF	TGTGCCAGCAGCTCCCCCTCGACAGGTGTTGGATCCTACGAGCAGTACTTC
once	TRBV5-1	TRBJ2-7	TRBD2	CASNRDSGGSYEQYF	TGCGCCAGCAACCGCGACTCGGGGGGTAGCTACGAGCAGTACTTC
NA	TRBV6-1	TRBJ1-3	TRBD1	CASSEEHRGTDTIYF	TGTGCCAGCAGTGAAGAACACAGGGGGACAGACACCATATATTTT
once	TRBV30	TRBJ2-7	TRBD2	CAWRLSGRNYEQYF	TGTGCCTGGAGGCTTAGCGGGAGAAACTACGAGCAGTACTTC
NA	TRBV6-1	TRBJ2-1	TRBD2	CASSVAGPGNEQFF	TGTGCCAGCAGTGTAGCGGGCCCAGGGAATGAGCAGTTCTTC
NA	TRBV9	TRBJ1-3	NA	CASSAGTAGNTIYF	TGTGCCAGCAGCGCAGGGACTGCTGGAAACACCATATATTTT
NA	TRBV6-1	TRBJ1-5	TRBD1	CASSEQGVGQPQHF	TGTGCCAGCAGTGAACAGGGGGTCGGTCAGCCCCAGCATTTT
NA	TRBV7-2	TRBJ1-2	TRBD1	CASSQGDRGYGYTF	TGTGCCAGCTCCCAAGGGGACAGGGGCTATGGCTACACCTTC
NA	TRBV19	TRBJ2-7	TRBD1	CASSIWRQGDYEQYF	TGTGCCAGTAGTATATGGCGGCAGGGGGACTACGAGCAGTACTTC
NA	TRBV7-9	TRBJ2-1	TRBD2	CASSLAYLAGGPYNEQFF	TGTGCCAGCAGCTTAGCTTATTTAGCGGGAGGCCCCTACAATGAGCAGTTCTTC
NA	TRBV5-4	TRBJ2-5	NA	CASSSFAGETQYF	TGTGCCAGCAGCTCCTTCGCGGGAGAGACCCAGTACTTC
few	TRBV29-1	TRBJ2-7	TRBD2	CSVTRLASYEQYF	TGCAGCGTTACAAGACTAGCTTCCTACGAGCAGTACTTC
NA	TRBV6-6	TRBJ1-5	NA	CASQNPRGDSNQPQHF	TGTGCCAGCCAAAACCCAAGGGGTGACAGCAATCAGCCCCAGCATTTT
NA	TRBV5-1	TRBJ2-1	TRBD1	CASSLSGTGALDGQFF	TGCGCCAGCAGCTTGAGCGGGACAGGGGCCTTGGATGGGCAGTTCTTC
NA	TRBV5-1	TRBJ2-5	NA	CASSAGLETQYF	TGCGCCAGCAGCGCAGGGTTAGAGACCCAGTACTTC
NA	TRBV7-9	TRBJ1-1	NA	CASSYIYRNTEAFF	TGTGCCAGCAGTTACATCTACAGGAACACTGAAGCTTTCTTT
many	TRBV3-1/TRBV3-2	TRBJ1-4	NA	CASSQRWRSTNEKLFF	TGTGCCAGCAGCCAACGTTGGCGGTCAACTAATGAAAAACTGTTTTTT
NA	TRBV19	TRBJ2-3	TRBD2	CASRGRGETDTQYF	TGTGCCAGTAGGGGGCGGGGGGAAACAGATACGCAGTATTTT
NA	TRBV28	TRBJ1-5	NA	CASSLSGIRQPQHF	TGTGCCAGCAGTTTATCAGGGATTAGACAGCCCCAGCATTTT
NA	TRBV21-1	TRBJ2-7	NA	CASSKEGSSGKSFYEQYF	TGTGCCAGCAGCAAAGAAGGATCTAGCGGGAAAAGCTTTTACGAGCAGTACTTC
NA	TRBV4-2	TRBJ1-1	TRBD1	CASSQDQSRQGNTEAFF	TGTGCCAGCAGCCAAGATCAGTCGCGACAGGGGAACACTGAAGCTTTCTTT
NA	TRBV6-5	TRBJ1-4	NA	CASSYQLQGEKLFF	TGTGCCAGCAGTTACCAGCTGCAGGGGGAAAAACTGTTTTTT
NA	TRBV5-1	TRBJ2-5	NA	CASSRAGQQETQYF	TGCGCCAGCAGCCGCGCGGGGCAACAAGAGACCCAGTACTTC
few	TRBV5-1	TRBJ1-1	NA	CASVLGTSNTEAFF	TGCGCCAGCGTTCTCGGGACATCGAACACTGAAGCTTTCTTT
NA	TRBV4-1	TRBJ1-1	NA	CASSQDRQGHTEAFF	TGCGCCAGCAGCCAAGATAGGCAGGGGCACACTGAAGCTTTCTTT
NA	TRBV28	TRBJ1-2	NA	CASSPKHYGYTF	TGTGCCAGCAGTCCCAAGCATTATGGCTACACCTTC
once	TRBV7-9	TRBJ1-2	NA	CASSTRTVYGYTF	TGTGCCAGCAGCACCAGGACAGTCTATGGCTACACCTTC
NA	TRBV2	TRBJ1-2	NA	CTARGLSYGYTF	TGTACAGCCCGGGGTCTGTCCTATGGCTACACCTTC
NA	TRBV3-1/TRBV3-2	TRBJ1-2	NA	CASSHMTGVYGYTF	TGTGCCAGCAGCCACATGACAGGAGTCTATGGCTACACCTTC
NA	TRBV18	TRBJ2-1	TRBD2	CASSFWTSGNGNEQFF	TGTGCCAGCTCATTCTGGACTAGCGGGAATGGGAATGAGCAGTTCTTC
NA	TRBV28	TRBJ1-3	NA	CASSFRGNLRNTIYF	TGTGCCAGCAGTTTCCGGGGGAATCTTAGAAACACCATATATTTT
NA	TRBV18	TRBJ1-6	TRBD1	CASSTGTGTNSPLHF	TGTGCCAGCTCAACGGGGACAGGGACAAATTCACCCCTCCACTTT
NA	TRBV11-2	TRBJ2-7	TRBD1	CASSQGQGYDEQYF	TGTGCCAGCAGCCAGGGACAGGGCTACGACGAGCAGTACTTC
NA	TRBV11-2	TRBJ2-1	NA	CASSQGPRNEQFF	TGTGCCAGCAGCCAGGGGCCTCGCAATGAGCAGTTCTTC
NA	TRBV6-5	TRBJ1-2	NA	CASSYSVSGVYGYTF	TGTGCCAGCAGTTACTCAGTGTCAGGGGTCTATGGCTACACCTTC
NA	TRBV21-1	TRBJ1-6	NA	CASSKALFQGFRNSPLHF	TGTGCCAGCAGCAAAGCGCTTTTTCAGGGGTTTAGGAATTCACCCCTCCACTTT